This is a list of T cell receptor beta chains from one sample in a study of T cell changes during pregnancy in multiple sclerosis. The assay was immunoSEQ multiplex PCR, and TCRdb's table has in-frame clones only and misses some. Among roughly 59,000 clones, around 91% were seen once, and the ten largest hold 1.1% to 1.5%. The source material was peripheral blood, sampled in the third trimester of pregnancy. Every receptor here comes from a female donor in good health, enrolled as a control in a pregnancy study. The CDR3 runs from the conserved cysteine through the conserved F or W. The D gene is left open where the match is weak. Part of the rows lack a size; the others show once, few, many or a class for expanded clones.

D gene	CDR3 length	J gene	clone size	V gene	CDR3 protein	CDR3 DNA
.	15	TRBJ2-3	once	TRBV18	CASSPRQGGSDTQYF	TGTGCCAGCTCACCACGTCAGGGCGGTTCAGATACGCAGTATTTT
.	17	TRBJ1-5	.	TRBV7-2	CASSRQGPLVGNQPQHF	TGTGCCAGCAGCCGCCAGGGGCCCCTTGTGGGCAATCAGCCCCAGCATTTT
TRBD1	14	TRBJ2-7	.	TRBV2	CASRRDRWTYEQYF	TGTGCCAGCAGGAGGGACAGGTGGACCTACGAGCAGTACTTC
.	15	TRBJ1-5	.	TRBV21-1	CASSKGGRVNQPQHF	TGTGCCAGCAGCAAAGGCGGCAGGGTCAATCAGCCCCAGCATTTT
.	13	TRBJ1-2	.	TRBV28	CASSLMQGYGYTF	TGTGCCAGCAGTTTAATGCAGGGTTATGGCTACACCTTC
.	13	TRBJ1-1	.	TRBV6-1	CASSERGNTEAFF	TGTGCCAGCAGTGAACGGGGGAACACTGAAGCTTTCTTT
.	13	TRBJ1-1	.	TRBV28	CASSRQVNTEAFF	TGTGCCAGCAGTCGACAGGTGAACACTGAAGCTTTCTTT
TRBD1	13	TRBJ2-3	.	TRBV11-2	CASSTGTANTQYF	TGTGCCAGCAGCACAGGGACAGCGAATACGCAGTATTTT
TRBD1	14	TRBJ2-4	.	TRBV28	CASSLGGQGLIQYF	TGTGCCAGCAGTTTGGGGGGACAGGGTCTCATTCAGTACTTC
.	17	TRBJ2-6	once	TRBV5-1	CASSLDRLSSGANVLTF	TGCGCCAGCAGCTTAGATCGACTGAGCTCTGGGGCCAACGTCCTGACTTTC
.	13	TRBJ1-6	.	TRBV6-5	CASSSGNNSPLHF	TGTGCCAGCAGTTCAGGGAATAATTCACCCCTCCACTTT
.	14	TRBJ1-1	few	TRBV30	CAWTPGEAGTEAFF	TGTGCCTGGACCCCCGGGGAGGCAGGCACTGAAGCTTTCTTT
TRBD1	14	TRBJ2-7	.	TRBV29-1	CSATDRGSSYEQYF	TGCAGCGCTACGGACAGGGGAAGCTCCTACGAGCAGTACTTC
TRBD1	17	TRBJ1-4	.	TRBV18	CASSPLIPGQGGEKLFF	TGTGCCAGCTCACCACTTATTCCGGGACAGGGGGGCGAAAAACTGTTTTTT
.	14	TRBJ1-4	.	TRBV25-1	CASSELQDREKLFF	TGTGCCAGCAGTGAATTACAGGATAGAGAAAAACTGTTTTTT
.	14	TRBJ1-2	once	TRBV28	CASTVPGKLAGYTF	TGTGCCAGCACTGTCCCGGGGAAACTCGCTGGCTACACCTTC
TRBD2	14	TRBJ2-7	.	TRBV10-3	CAISETSGDYEQYF	TGTGCCATCAGCGAAACTAGCGGGGACTACGAGCAGTACTTC
.	15	TRBJ1-2	.	TRBV27	CASSLSQGKLLGYTF	TGTGCCAGCAGTTTATCTCAGGGGAAGCTGTTGGGCTACACCTTC
TRBD1	14	TRBJ1-5	.	TRBV2	CASSWGTGDQPQHF	TGTGCCAGCTCGTGGGGGACAGGGGATCAGCCCCAGCATTTT
.	11	TRBJ2-7	.	TRBV20-1	CSARQAYEQYF	TGCAGTGCTCGACAGGCCTACGAGCAGTACTTC
.	16	TRBJ1-5	.	TRBV11-2	CASSLGDRRGNQPQHF	TGTGCCAGCAGCTTAGGAGACAGGCGGGGCAATCAGCCCCAGCATTTT
TRBD2	14	TRBJ2-7	.	TRBV5-4	CASSFGGGSLEQYF	TGTGCCAGCAGCTTCGGGGGAGGGTCATTGGAGCAGTACTTC
.	15	TRBJ2-7	once	TRBV6-1	CASSEGQGNSYEQYF	TGTGCCAGCAGTGAAGGGCAGGGGAACTCCTACGAGCAGTACTTC
TRBD2	17	TRBJ2-1	.	TRBV18	CASSPQLLAGGYNEQFF	TGTGCCAGCTCACCCCAACTACTAGCGGGGGGTTACAATGAGCAGTTCTTC
.	16	TRBJ1-4	.	TRBV5-1	CASSSPVGDSNEKLFF	TGCGCCAGCAGCAGTCCAGTGGGGGACTCTAATGAAAAACTGTTTTTT
TRBD1	15	TRBJ1-5	.	TRBV18	CASSPWTGPNQPQHF	TGTGCCAGCTCACCTTGGACAGGCCCTAATCAGCCCCAGCATTTT
.	13	TRBJ2-7	.	TRBV14	CASSSRVRAEQYF	TGTGCCAGCTCCTCAAGAGTGCGAGCCGAGCAGTACTTC
.	15	TRBJ2-7	.	TRBV27	CASRLNRVLAHEQYF	TGTGCCAGCAGATTGAATCGGGTCCTAGCCCACGAGCAGTACTTC
TRBD2	18	TRBJ2-1	.	TRBV4-2	CASSQRETSSGSYNEQFF	TGTGCCAGCAGCCAACGGGAGACTAGCTCGGGCTCCTACAATGAGCAGTTCTTC
.	14	TRBJ2-7	.	TRBV19	CATSPAGHSDEQYF	TGTGCCACCTCACCAGCAGGACACTCGGACGAGCAGTACTTC
.	14	TRBJ2-3	.	TRBV2	CASSEMGPPAAQYF	TGTGCCAGCAGTGAAATGGGGCCACCGGCAGCGCAGTATTTT
.	14	TRBJ2-5	once	TRBV7-3	CASSLGGGRETQYF	TGTGCCAGCAGCCTAGGAGGTGGTCGGGAGACCCAGTACTTC
TRBD1	11	TRBJ2-7	.	TRBV20-1	CSARGQVEQYF	TGCAGTGCCAGGGGACAGGTCGAGCAGTACTTC
TRBD2	14	TRBJ2-5	.	TRBV7-2	CASSSSGLLETQYF	TGTGCCAGCAGTAGCTCGGGACTACTCGAGACCCAGTACTTC
TRBD1	17	TRBJ2-2	.	TRBV4-2	CASSQVTGTGNTGELFF	TGTGCCAGCAGCCAAGTCACCGGGACAGGGAACACCGGGGAGCTGTTTTTT